The present TCR beta chain was sequenced within a study of T cells in Graves' hyperthyroidism and ophthalmopathy. The overall study: Once the initial diagnosis was made, peripheral blood was obtained before any treatment.

TCR beta CDR3 regions were amplified from RNA. A set of HTBI primers served as the primers for a first-round RT-PCR of the TCR CDR3. TCRdb independently ran MiXCR on the multiplex PCR reads; one entry per CDR3 protein. In the table there are under 300,000 distinct CDR3 sequences, roughly 15% of which are singletons. The CDR3 length is 13 residues. V lost 10 bases and J 2 bases, leaving 13 bases between the germline ends. CDR1 is SNHLY, CDR2 FYNNEI, per germline. General study results and limits: Most thyroid clonotypes with frequency above 0.001 were detected in blood.

The hyperthyroidism patients had all been newly diagnosed, and their disease duration was under 2 months. Their ages ranged from 18 to 65 years. On the basis of clinical symptoms, serum thyroxine and TRAb, thyroid ultrasound and orbital computed tomography, diagnoses were made. This clonotype was seen at least ten times. Its antigen is currently unknown. This sequence originates from a woman in her forties or fifties with Graves' hyperthyroidism that later progressed to Graves' ophthalmopathy. The chain carries TRBV2 and TRBJ2-3; perhaps TRBD2 as D (6 bases). What was sequenced was blood. The CDR3 DNA is TGTGCCATTAAGCGGGCGTTCACAGATACGCAGTATTTT. This codes for CAIKRAFTDTQYF.